This T cell receptor beta chain is drawn from a study of T cell responses to AZD1222 COVID-19 vaccine. The CDR3 extends over 15 amino acids. Germline lookup yields CDR1 MNHEY and CDR2 SVGAGI. V was cut by 2 bases and J by 7 bases, with 15 bases left in between. Sequenced by immunoSEQ multiplex PCR; TCRdb stores in-frame clones only, minus some. This table holds approximately 97,000 clones, about 90% found once. The gene calls are TRBV6-5 and TRBJ1-3; D is uncertain. The receptor comes from an adult in good health. The sequencing here drew on peripheral blood, taken on day 0 of AZD1222 vaccination. DNA for the CDR3: TGTGCCAGCAGTTACGTGGATTCGGGTCAGAACACCATATATTTT. Translation gives CASSYVDSGQNTIYF.